A selection of T cell receptor beta chains follows, all from one sample in a study of response to subunit inactivated influenza vaccine. TCRdb reprocessed the RT-PCR reads with MiXCR, giving one entry per CDR3 protein. The sample records roughly 710,000 distinct CDR3 sequences, around 15% being singletons. Sequences were derived from PBMCs from blood, sampled 14 to 15 days before vaccination. These receptor sequences come from a man aged 50-59 years who received an inactivated influenza vaccine. Both conserved end residues are part of each CDR3. The order of the fields is clone size, D gene, J gene, V gene, CDR3 DNA, CDR3 protein. The D gene is left open where the match is weak. Only some rows state a clone size, as once, few, many or a class for expanded clones.

few	-	TRBJ2-3	TRBV18	TGTGCCAGCTCACCAATTATCAGCGGAGATACGCAGTATTTT	CASSPIISGDTQYF
-	-	TRBJ1-5	TRBV7-2	TGTGCCAGCAGCTTGGGGGACGGGGCCCAGCATTTT	CASSLGDGAQHF
few	TRBD2	TRBJ2-1	TRBV7-3	TGTGCCAGCAGACCATCTAGCGGGAGTACCAATGAGCAGTTCTTC	CASRPSSGSTNEQFF
-	-	TRBJ1-1	TRBV3-1	TGTGCCAGCAGCCAAGATGCGCGGGGGGAAGCTTTCTTT	CASSQDARGEAFF
many	-	TRBJ2-5	TRBV20-1	TGCAGTGCTAGACACAGGTCGAGGGAAACCCAGTACTTC	CSARHRSRETQYF
few	-	TRBJ2-3	TRBV6-2/TRBV6-3	TGTGCCAGCAGTTACCGGGACTCGATCCGGCAGTATTTT	CASSYRDSIRQYF
once	-	TRBJ2-1	TRBV10-3	TGTGCCACCTCAGAGAGCTCCTACAATGAGCAGTTCTTC	CATSESSYNEQFF
-	TRBD1	TRBJ2-7	TRBV5-1	TGCGCCAGCAGCTTGGCCGACAGGGGATTCTACGAGCAGTACTTC	CASSLADRGFYEQYF
many	-	TRBJ1-5	TRBV7-9	TGTGCCAGCAGCCAGGACAGTAGCAATCAGCCCCAGCATTTT	CASSQDSSNQPQHF
few	-	TRBJ2-7	TRBV3-1	TGTGCCAGCAGCCAAGTCGGGATGGACAGCCTCCCCCACGAGCAGTACTTC	CASSQVGMDSLPHEQYF
few	TRBD1	TRBJ2-3	TRBV18	TGTGCCAGCTCACCAACAGGGGAGTCAGATACGCAGTATTTT	CASSPTGESDTQYF